The 19 T cell receptor beta chains in this list originate from one sample, sequenced in a study of cytomegalovirus exposure and HLA in healthy donors. PCR primers comprised 60 Vbeta and 13 Jbeta primers. The protocol was immunoSEQ multiplex PCR, while the TCRdb copy is restricted to in-frame clones and leaves out a portion. The repertoire has some 200,000 clones, 82% of them found once; the top ten carry roughly 0.75%. Material: PBMCs. The receptors were gathered from a woman younger than 30 in good health and CMV-seronegative.

This clone was picked up a small number of times. The chain employs TRBV9 and TRBJ2-5; 11 bases line up with TRBD1. CDR3 length: 15 residues. V dropped 3 bases and J dropped 5; count of bases not matched to a gene: 6. Germline V gives CDR1 SGDLS, CDR2 YYNGEE. CDR3: CASSGGTGGRETQYF. Written as DNA, the CDR3 is TGTGCCAGCAGCGGGGGGACAGGGGGTAGGGAGACCCAGTACTTC.

V usage is TRBV10-3 and J usage is TRBJ2-7; D might be TRBD1 (5 bases). The germline V and J ends were trimmed by 2 bases and 2 bases, with 7 bases remaining between them. Germline V gene sequence: CDR1 ENHRY, CDR2 SYGVKD. The CDR3 totals 13 residues. The CDR3 bases are TGTGCCATCAGTGAGGGGGCCACCTACGAGCAGTACTTC. Its translation is CAISEGATYEQYF.

A word on this clone: Relative to the germline gene, one junction end is altered; a read error may explain this. The chain has TRBV7-9 and TRBJ2-7, with unresolved D. The germline V gene encodes CDR1 SEHNR and CDR2 FQNEAQ (reference sequence). This CDR3 spans 13 amino acids. For the CDR3, the DNA is TGTTCCAGCAGCCCCTCACGCGGAAACGAGCAGTACTTC. Amino acids: CSSSPSRGNEQYF.

This chain links TRBV28 with TRBJ2-2; 10 bases agree with TRBD2. CDR3 length equals 16 residues. Germline CDR1 reads MDHEN; CDR2 reads SYDVKM. With V trimmed by 8 bases and J by 1 base, 7 bases remained unmatched. The CDR3 reads CASRRLAGVNTGELFF. CDR3 bases: TGTGCCAGCCGCCGCCTAGCGGGAGTGAACACCGGGGAGCTGTTTTTT.

With respect to this clone: This sample includes further DNA sequences coding for the same CDR3. This chain links TRBV19 with TRBJ2-3; TRBD2 aligns across 10 bases. CDR3 length: 15 residues. From germline, CDR1 is LNHDA and CDR2 SQIVND (reference sequence). V was clipped by 3 bases and J by 1 base; unmatched bases: 1. DNA for the CDR3: TGTGCCAGTAGTATTGGACTAGCGGGCACAGATACGCAGTATTTT. Its translation is CASSIGLAGTDTQYF.

The chain has TRBV5-4 and TRBJ2-2; no definite D call. This CDR3 has 12 residues. CDR1 and CDR2 (germline): SGHNT, YYREEE (reference sequence). The V end lost 0 bases, the J end lost 7 bases, and 4 bases lay between the germline ends. The CDR3 DNA sequence: TGTGCCAGCAGCTTGGACTACGGGGAGCTGTTTTTT. Protein product: CASSLDYGELFF.

The CDR3 region has the DNA TGTGCCAGCAGCTCCTACCTGTCGGCCGGGGAGCTGTTTTTT. This gives the protein CASSSYLSAGELFF. The rearrangement joins TRBV7-9 to TRBJ2-2; D is ambiguous. Trimming pared 4 bases from V and 6 bases from J, leaving 12 bases between. In germline, CDR1 is SEHNR, CDR2 FQNEAQ (reference sequence). This CDR3 has 14 residues.

The chain employs TRBV5-1 and TRBJ2-7; D remains ambiguous. Trimming stripped 1 base from V and 2 bases from J, with 19 bases between. CDR3 length equals 17 residues. In germline, CDR1 is SGHRS, CDR2 YFSETQ. The CDR3 region has the DNA TGCGCCAGCAGCTTGATGACAACGCAACAATTAACCTACGAGCAGTACTTC. Its protein product is CASSLMTTQQLTYEQYF.

The gene calls are TRBV7-8 and TRBJ2-7; 8 bases are shared with TRBD2. This CDR3 is built from 14 residues. V lost 3 bases to trimming and J lost 6 bases; unmatched junction nucleotides: 7. Per the germline V gene, CDR1 is SGHVS and CDR2 is FQNEAQ. The CDR3 is CASSLPPGGPEQYF. Here the CDR3 DNA reads TGTGCCAGCAGCTTGCCCCCGGGGGGGCCCGAGCAGTACTTC.

The rearrangement joins TRBV18 to TRBJ2-1; TRBD1 matches at 10 bases. Trimming at V came to 3 bases and at J to 8 bases, leaving 10 bases not matched to a gene. The germline gives CDR1 KGHSH, CDR2 LQKENI. The CDR3 is 16 residues long. The DNA of the CDR3 is TGTGCCAGCTCACCGGATCTGGGACAGGGGATCCATGAGCAGTTCTTC. Protein sequence: CASSPDLGQGIHEQFF.

The chain is built from TRBV7-2 and TRBJ1-4; possibly TRBD1 for D (5 bases). Germline lookup yields CDR1 SGHTA and CDR2 FQGNSA. The V gene lost 1 base and the J gene lost 4 bases, with 10 bases spanning the gap. This CDR3 has 15 residues. The CDR3 region has the DNA TGTGCCAGCAGCTTAGTCCCAGGGATTAATGAAAAACTGTTTTTT. Protein: CASSLVPGINEKLFF.

The rearrangement links TRBV10-1 to TRBJ2-2, with 9 bases fitting TRBD1. The CDR3 loop spans 16 amino acids. Trimming took 7 bases from V and 3 from J; bases not matched to a gene: 9. CDR1 is WNHNN and CDR2 is SYGVQD in the germline V gene (reference sequence). The CDR3 bases are TGCGCCAGCATAGAGTACAGGGGGCGATACACCGGGGAGCTGTTTTTT. The encoded protein is CASIEYRGRYTGELFF.

The chain uses TRBV27 and TRBJ2-1; D call uncertain. V was clipped by 5 bases and J by 5 bases, with 4 bases between them. The germline gives CDR1 MNHEY, CDR2 SMNVEV (reference sequence). The CDR3 sequence is 11 residues long. The CDR3 spells CASSTDNEQFF. The CDR3 region has the DNA TGTGCCAGCAGTACAGACAATGAGCAGTTCTTC.

This clone was recorded only once. The J gene is TRBJ2-3, the V gene TRBV7-8; TRBD2 agrees at 7 bases. V gave up 5 bases and J gave up 1 base; unmatched junction bases: 21. From germline, CDR1 is SGHVS and CDR2 FQNEAQ. The CDR3 totals 20 residues. This CDR3 reads CASSVDPKRPESGGTDTQYF. The CDR3 coding sequence is TGTGCCAGCAGCGTAGACCCAAAAAGACCCGAGAGCGGGGGCACAGATACGCAGTATTTT.

This chain joins TRBV6-1 and TRBJ1-4, with D possibly being TRBD1 (6 bases). Trimming pared 7 bases from V and 2 bases from J, leaving 11 bases between. The CDR3 is 14 residues long. Per germline, CDR1 MNHNS and CDR2 SASEGT. CDR3 in DNA: TGTGCCAGCACCAGGGGTTTGACTAATGAAAAACTGTTTTTT. Protein sequence: CASTRGLTNEKLFF.

This clone showed up just once. This rearrangement joins TRBV19 to TRBJ1-4; D remains ambiguous. CDR1 LNHDA and CDR2 SQIVND come from the germline V gene (reference sequence). The germline V and J ends were trimmed by 5 bases and 0 bases, with 19 bases remaining between them. This CDR3 region has 18 residues. This CDR3 is CASSWSDLGFATNEKLFF. In nucleotides, the CDR3 is TGTGCCAGTAGTTGGAGCGATCTTGGATTTGCAACTAATGAAAAACTGTTTTTT.

The gene calls are TRBV7-8 and TRBJ2-7; tentative D call: TRBD2 (5 bases). The CDR3 is 15 amino acids. CDR1 SGHVS and CDR2 FQNEAQ come from the germline V gene. V was trimmed by 1 base and J by 4 bases, leaving 14 bases between them. The chain's CDR3 is CASSLVGRVVYEQYF. CDR3 sequence (DNA): TGTGCCAGCAGCTTAGTTGGGAGAGTAGTTTACGAGCAGTACTTC.

The chain links TRBV2 to TRBJ2-1, with 9 nucleotides matching TRBD2. V dropped 7 bases and J dropped 11; count of bases not matched to a gene: 12. The CDR3 sequence is 14 residues long. Germline CDR1 reads SNHLY; CDR2 reads FYNNEI. As DNA, the CDR3 is TGTGCCAGCAAACCGGGACTAGCCTACCCGAAGCAGTTCTTC. It yields the protein CASKPGLAYPKQFF. Variable domain in full (rest from reference TRBV2 and TRBJ2-1): EPEVTQTPSHQVTQMGQEVILRCVPISNHLYFYWYRQILGQKVEFLVSFYNNEISEKSEIFDDQFSVERPDGSNFTLKIRSTKLEDSAMYFCASKPGLAYPKQFFGPGTRLTVL.

The V gene is TRBV7-2, the J gene TRBJ1-2, with a weak D call TRBD1 (5 bases). Trimming removed 1 base at V and 8 bases at J, with 11 bases between. Germline-derived CDR1 and CDR2 are SGHTA and FQGNSA. This CDR3 is 13 amino acids long. Here the CDR3 DNA reads TGTGCCAGCAGCTTAGGAGGGGAGGGCGGCTACACCTTC. The encoded protein is CASSLGGEGGYTF.